This TCR beta chain stems from a study of response to subunit inactivated influenza vaccine. Findings and caveats of the study: Each seasonal influenza vaccination, the authors suggested, recruits few new T cells.

The CDR3 has 15 residues. Losses at the gene ends were 4 bases for V and 2 bases for J; bases not matched to a gene: 5. Per the germline V gene, CDR1 is MNHEY and CDR2 is SVGAGI. A remark on this clonotype: Antigen specificity is unknown.

TCRdb analysed the RT-PCR reads with MiXCR anew, one entry per CDR3 protein. Of a few hundred thousand distinct CDR3 sequences listed, 21% are singletons. The TCR originated in a man aged 45-69 years who received an inactivated influenza vaccine. V and J are TRBV6-5 and TRBJ1-5; TRBD1 agrees at 7 bases. The material was PBMCs from blood, obtained approximately 20 months after vaccination. CDR3 sequence: CASSSRDSRNQPQHF. DNA for the CDR3: TGTGCCAGCAGTTCCCGGGACAGCCGCAATCAGCCCCAGCATTTT.